The rows below give T cell receptor beta chains drawn from one sample of a study of siplizumab effects on memory and regulatory T cells. Sequencing used immunoSEQ multiplex PCR; TCRdb keeps in-frame clones, though not all of them. The sample lists roughly 100,000 clones, roughly 91% occurring once. The specimen sequenced was CD4+ T cells sorted from blood. The receptors were sampled from a human donor in good health. Both conserved end residues are part of each CDR3. D genes are given only for firm matches.

V	J	D	CDR3
TRBV27	TRBJ1-6	.	CANLGSAGGNSPLHF
TRBV6-5	TRBJ1-5	.	CATADSGNQPQHF
TRBV7-2	TRBJ2-7	.	CASSLVASASYEQYF
TRBV4-2	TRBJ2-7	.	CASSQLGTAYEQYF
TRBV29-1	TRBJ2-3	TRBD1	CSGGGTGITDTQYF
TRBV25-1	TRBJ2-7	TRBD1	CASSGGYRGSDEQYF
TRBV30	TRBJ2-7	.	CACRWGYEQYF
TRBV7-2	TRBJ2-6	.	CASSLAQSSGANVLTF
TRBV19	TRBJ1-1	.	CASSIGRTLNTEAFF
TRBV7-9	TRBJ1-1	.	CASSSPWGVNTEAFF
TRBV2	TRBJ2-3	TRBD2	CASSARLAGGPADTQYF
TRBV7-3	TRBJ2-1	.	CASSLTAATTFYNEQFF
TRBV19	TRBJ2-2	.	CASSMLGALTGELFF
TRBV10-2	TRBJ2-7	TRBD1	CASSKGTAEQYF
TRBV6-5	TRBJ2-1	TRBD2	CASRSSGTYNEQFF
TRBV15	TRBJ1-1	.	CATRHLNTEAFF
TRBV5-1	TRBJ1-4	TRBD1	CASSPTGSNEKLFF
TRBV5-5	TRBJ1-1	.	CASSLSIRGHDTEAFF
TRBV7-2	TRBJ2-3	TRBD2	CASSQTSGRHDTQYF
TRBV5-1	TRBJ2-7	TRBD2	CASSADRGGYEQYF
TRBV11-1	TRBJ2-5	.	CASSLSSGNQETQYF
TRBV19	TRBJ2-5	TRBD1	CASNRGRGETQYF
TRBV18	TRBJ2-3	.	CASSQGVRGRADTQYF
TRBV30	TRBJ2-7	.	CAWSDTRSYEQYF
TRBV23-1	TRBJ2-2	TRBD2	CASSQEEGGRTGELFF
TRBV6-1	TRBJ1-2	.	CATGAGVSYGYTF
TRBV12-5	TRBJ2-5	.	CASGGAETQYF
TRBV5-6	TRBJ2-2	TRBD2	CASSLGGGSGELFF
TRBV5-4	TRBJ1-1	.	CASSSMTANTEAFF
TRBV19	TRBJ2-5	.	CASSIGRVGETQYF
TRBV6-5	TRBJ2-7	TRBD1	CASSRDRGDREQYF
TRBV11-1	TRBJ2-1	.	CASSYPRGLSGVGYNEQFF
TRBV7-9	TRBJ2-3	.	CASSSRTDTQYF
TRBV4-3	TRBJ1-1	.	CASSQNRDNTEAFF
TRBV10-1	TRBJ1-1	TRBD1	CASSEPSPKGAGRALNTEAFF
TRBV27	TRBJ1-1	.	CASSLTTGYMNTEAFF